This TCR beta chain was sequenced for a study of blood T cell repertoires in COVID-19. Study at large: Whether acute or convalescent, the COVID-19 samples came from the United States, Italy and Spain. PBMCs, B-cell-depleted T cells, or T cells provided the cDNA or gDNA that made up the material.

As handled by the study authors: Counts of nucleated cells, estimated from reference gene primer amplification, were obtained. Produced via immunoSEQ multiplex PCR; TCRdb's table is partial and in-frame only. V, J and clone size reflect that table, while D and trimming were determined from the DNA. The sample consists of around 200,000 clones, around four fifths of them appearing once. Germline assignment: CDR1 SGHAT and CDR2 FQNNGV. The V gene end was trimmed by 5 bases and the J gene end by 2 bases; junction bases not matched to a gene: 19. This CDR3 has 19 amino acids. The sequencing input was peripheral blood. The sequence derives from a woman in her 70s with COVID-19, enrolled during active disease. This chain joins TRBV11-2 and TRBJ1-1; 8 nucleotides line up with TRBD1. The CDR3: CASSPSRRDRNTGNTEAFF. The CDR3 nucleotides are TGTGCCAGCAGCCCTTCCCGCCGGGACAGGAATACCGGTAACACTGAAGCTTTCTTT.